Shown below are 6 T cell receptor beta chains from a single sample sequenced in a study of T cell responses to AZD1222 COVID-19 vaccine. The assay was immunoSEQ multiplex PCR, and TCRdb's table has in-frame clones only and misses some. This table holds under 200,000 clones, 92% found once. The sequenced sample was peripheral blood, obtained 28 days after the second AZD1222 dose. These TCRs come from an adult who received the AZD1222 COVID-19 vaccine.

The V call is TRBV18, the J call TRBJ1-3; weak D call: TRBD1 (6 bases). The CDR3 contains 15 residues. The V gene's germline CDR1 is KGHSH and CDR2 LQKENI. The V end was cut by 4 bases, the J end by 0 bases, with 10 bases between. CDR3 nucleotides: TGTGCCAGCTCACGACAGGCGCTCTCTGGAAACACCATATATTTT. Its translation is CASSRQALSGNTIYF.

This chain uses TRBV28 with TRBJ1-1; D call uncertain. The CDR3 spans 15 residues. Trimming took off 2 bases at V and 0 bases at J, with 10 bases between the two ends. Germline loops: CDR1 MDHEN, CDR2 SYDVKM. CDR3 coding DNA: TGTGCCAGCAGTTTAAGGTCGGGGATGAACACTGAAGCTTTCTTT. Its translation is CASSLRSGMNTEAFF.

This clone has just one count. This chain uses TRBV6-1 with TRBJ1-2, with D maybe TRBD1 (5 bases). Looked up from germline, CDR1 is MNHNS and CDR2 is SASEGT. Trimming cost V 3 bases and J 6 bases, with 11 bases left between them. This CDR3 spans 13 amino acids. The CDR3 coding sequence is TGTGCCAGCAGTGACAGGGAAGGCGATGGCTACACCTTC. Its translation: CASSDREGDGYTF.

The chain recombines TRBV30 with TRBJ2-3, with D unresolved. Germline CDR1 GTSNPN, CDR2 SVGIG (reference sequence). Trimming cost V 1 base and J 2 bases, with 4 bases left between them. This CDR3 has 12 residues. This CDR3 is CAWSDSTDTQYF. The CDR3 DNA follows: TGTGCCTGGAGTGACTCCACAGATACGCAGTATTTT.

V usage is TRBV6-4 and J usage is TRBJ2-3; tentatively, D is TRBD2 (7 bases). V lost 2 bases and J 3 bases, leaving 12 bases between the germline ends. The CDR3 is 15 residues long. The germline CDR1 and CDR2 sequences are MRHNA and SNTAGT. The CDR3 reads CASSDGGAETDTQYF. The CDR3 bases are TGTGCCAGCAGTGACGGGGGGGCCGAGACAGATACGCAGTATTTT.

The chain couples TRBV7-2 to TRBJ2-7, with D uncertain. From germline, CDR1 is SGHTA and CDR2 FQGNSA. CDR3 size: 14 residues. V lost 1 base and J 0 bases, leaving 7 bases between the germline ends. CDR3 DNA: TGTGCCAGCAGCTTAGAGTCGGCCTCCTACGAGCAGTACTTC. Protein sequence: CASSLESASYEQYF. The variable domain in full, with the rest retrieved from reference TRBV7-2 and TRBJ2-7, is GAGVSQSPSNKVTEKGKDVELRCDPISGHTALYWYRQSLGQGLEFLIYFQGNSAPDKSGLPSDRFSAERTGGSVSTLTIQRTQQEDSAVYLCASSLESASYEQYFGPGTRLTVT.